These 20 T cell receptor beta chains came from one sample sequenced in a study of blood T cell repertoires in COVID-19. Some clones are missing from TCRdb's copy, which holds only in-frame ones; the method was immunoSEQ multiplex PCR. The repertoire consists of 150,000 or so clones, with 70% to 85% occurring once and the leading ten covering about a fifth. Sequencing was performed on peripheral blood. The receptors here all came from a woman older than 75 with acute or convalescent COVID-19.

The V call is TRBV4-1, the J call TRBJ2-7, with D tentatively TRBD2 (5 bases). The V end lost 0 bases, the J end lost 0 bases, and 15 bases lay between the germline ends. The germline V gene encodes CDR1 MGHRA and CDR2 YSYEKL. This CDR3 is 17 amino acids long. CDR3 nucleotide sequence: TGCGCCAGCAGCCAAGAGACTCCGGGTGACTACTCCTACGAGCAGTACTTC. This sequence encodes CASSQETPGDYSYEQYF.

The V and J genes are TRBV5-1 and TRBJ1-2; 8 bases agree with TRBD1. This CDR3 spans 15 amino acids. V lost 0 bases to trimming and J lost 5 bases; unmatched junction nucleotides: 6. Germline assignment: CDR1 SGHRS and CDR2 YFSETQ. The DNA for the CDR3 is TGCGCCAGCAGCTTGGCCACCCAGGGGGCATATGGCTACACCTTC. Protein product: CASSLATQGAYGYTF.

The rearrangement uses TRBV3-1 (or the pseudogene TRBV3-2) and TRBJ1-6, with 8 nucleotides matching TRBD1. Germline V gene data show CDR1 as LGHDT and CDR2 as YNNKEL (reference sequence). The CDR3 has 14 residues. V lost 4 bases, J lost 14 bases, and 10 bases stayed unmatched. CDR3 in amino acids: CASSPGTGGRALHF. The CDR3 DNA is TGTGCCAGCAGCCCGGGGACAGGAGGGAGGGCCCTCCACTTT.

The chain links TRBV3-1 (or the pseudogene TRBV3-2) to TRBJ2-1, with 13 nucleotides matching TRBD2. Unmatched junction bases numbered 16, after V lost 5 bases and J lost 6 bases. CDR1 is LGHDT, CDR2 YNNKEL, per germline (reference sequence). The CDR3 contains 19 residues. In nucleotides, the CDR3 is TGTGCCAGCAGCGCAAGCTCCGGTGGACTAGCGGGAGTCGGCAATGAGCAGTTCTTC. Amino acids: CASSASSGGLAGVGNEQFF.

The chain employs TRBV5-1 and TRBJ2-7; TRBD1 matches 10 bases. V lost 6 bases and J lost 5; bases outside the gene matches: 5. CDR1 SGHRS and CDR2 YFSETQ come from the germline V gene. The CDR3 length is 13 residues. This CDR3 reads CASTWDRGHEQYF. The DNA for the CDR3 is TGCGCCAGCACCTGGGACAGGGGCCACGAGCAGTACTTC.

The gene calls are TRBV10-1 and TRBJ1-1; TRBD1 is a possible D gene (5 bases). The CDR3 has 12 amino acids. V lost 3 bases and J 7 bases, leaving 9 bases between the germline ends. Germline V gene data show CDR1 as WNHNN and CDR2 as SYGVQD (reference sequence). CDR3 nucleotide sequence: TGCGCCAGCAGTGAATCGGGACTTGAAGCTTTCTTT. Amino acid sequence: CASSESGLEAFF.

CDR3 protein: CASSEGLIDEQYF. The CDR3 DNA follows: TGTGCCAGCAGCGAGGGACTAATCGACGAGCAGTACTTC. This chain links TRBV7-9 with TRBJ2-7; TRBD2 matches at 7 bases. The CDR3 sequence is 13 residues long. Germline CDR1 and CDR2: SEHNR and FQNEAQ (reference sequence). Trimming took 5 bases from V and 5 from J; bases not matched to a gene: 6.

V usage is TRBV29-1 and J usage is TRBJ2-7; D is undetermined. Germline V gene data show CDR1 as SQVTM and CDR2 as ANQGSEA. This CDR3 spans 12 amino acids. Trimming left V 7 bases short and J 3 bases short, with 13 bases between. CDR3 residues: CSASETNYEQYF. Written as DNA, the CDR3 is TGCAGCGCCTCAGAAACCAACTACGAGCAGTACTTC.

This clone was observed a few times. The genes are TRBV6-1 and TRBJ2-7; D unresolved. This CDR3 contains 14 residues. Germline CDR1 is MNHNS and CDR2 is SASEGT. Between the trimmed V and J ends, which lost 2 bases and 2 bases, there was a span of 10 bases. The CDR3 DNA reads TGTGCCAGCAGTGAACCCTGGCAGACCTACGAGCAGTACTTC. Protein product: CASSEPWQTYEQYF.

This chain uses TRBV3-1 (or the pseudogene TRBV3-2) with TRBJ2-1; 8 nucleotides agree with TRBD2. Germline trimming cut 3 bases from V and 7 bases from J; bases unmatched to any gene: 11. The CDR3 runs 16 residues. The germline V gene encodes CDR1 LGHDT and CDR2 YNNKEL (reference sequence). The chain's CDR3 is CASSQGGLGPLNEQFF. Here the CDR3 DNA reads TGTGCCAGCAGCCAGGGGGGACTAGGCCCTTTAAATGAGCAGTTCTTC.

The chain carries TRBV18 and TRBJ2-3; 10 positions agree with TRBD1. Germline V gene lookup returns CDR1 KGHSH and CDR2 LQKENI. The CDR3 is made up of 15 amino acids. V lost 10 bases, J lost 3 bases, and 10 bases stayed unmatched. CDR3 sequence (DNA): TGTGCCACCAGATTCGGGACAGGGGAGACAGATACGCAGTATTTT. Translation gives CATRFGTGETDTQYF.

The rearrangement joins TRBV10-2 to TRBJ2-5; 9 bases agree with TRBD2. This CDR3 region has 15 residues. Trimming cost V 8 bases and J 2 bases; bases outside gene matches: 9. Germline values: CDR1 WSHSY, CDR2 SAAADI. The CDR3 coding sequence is TGCGCCAGCTTTAGCGGGAGAGGGGGACAAGAGACCCAGTACTTC. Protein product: CASFSGRGGQETQYF.

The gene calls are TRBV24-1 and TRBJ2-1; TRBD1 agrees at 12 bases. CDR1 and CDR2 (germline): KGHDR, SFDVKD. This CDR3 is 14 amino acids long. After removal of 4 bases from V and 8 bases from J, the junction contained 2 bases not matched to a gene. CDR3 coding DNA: TGTGCCACCAGTGAAGGGACAGGGGGCGATGAGCAGTTCTTC. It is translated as CATSEGTGGDEQFF.

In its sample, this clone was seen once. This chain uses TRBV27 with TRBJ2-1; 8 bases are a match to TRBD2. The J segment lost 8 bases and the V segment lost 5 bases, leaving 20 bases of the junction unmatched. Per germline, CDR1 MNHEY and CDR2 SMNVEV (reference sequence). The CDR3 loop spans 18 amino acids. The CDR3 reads CASSIRRPGLEGRHEQFF. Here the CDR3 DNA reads TGTGCCAGCAGTATCAGACGACCGGGACTAGAAGGTCGGCATGAGCAGTTCTTC.

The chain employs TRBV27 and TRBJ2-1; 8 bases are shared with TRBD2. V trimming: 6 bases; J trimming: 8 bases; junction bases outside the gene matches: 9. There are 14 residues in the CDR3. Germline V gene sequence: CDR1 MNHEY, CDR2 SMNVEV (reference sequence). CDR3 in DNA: TGTGCCAGCAGGAGGACTAGCTCCGCCGATGAGCAGTTCTTC. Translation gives CASRRTSSADEQFF.

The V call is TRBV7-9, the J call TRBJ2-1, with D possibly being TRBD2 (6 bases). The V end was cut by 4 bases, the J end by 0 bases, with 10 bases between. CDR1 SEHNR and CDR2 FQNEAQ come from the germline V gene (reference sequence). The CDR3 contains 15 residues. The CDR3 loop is CASSSSESSYNEQFF. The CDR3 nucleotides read TGTGCCAGCAGCTCTAGCGAAAGCTCCTACAATGAGCAGTTCTTC.

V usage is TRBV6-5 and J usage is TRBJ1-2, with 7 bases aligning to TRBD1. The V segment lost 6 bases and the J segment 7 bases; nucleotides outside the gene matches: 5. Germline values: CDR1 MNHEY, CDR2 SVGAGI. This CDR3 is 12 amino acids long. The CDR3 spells CASRGQMGGYTF. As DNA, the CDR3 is TGTGCCAGCAGGGGACAGATGGGTGGCTACACCTTC.

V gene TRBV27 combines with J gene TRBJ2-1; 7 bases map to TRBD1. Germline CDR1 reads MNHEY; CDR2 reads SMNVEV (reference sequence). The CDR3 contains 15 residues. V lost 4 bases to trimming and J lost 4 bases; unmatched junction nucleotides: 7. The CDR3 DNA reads TGTGCCAGCAGTTCTCCCAGGGGGACGTACAATGAGCAGTTCTTC. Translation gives CASSSPRGTYNEQFF.

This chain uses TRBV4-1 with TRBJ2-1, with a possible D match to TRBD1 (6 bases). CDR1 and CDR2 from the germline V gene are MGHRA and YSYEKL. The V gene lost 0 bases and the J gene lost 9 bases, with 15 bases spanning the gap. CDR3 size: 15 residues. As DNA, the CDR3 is TGCGCCAGCAGCCAAGAACACAGGGCAAACGGTGAGCAGTTCTTC. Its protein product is CASSQEHRANGEQFF.

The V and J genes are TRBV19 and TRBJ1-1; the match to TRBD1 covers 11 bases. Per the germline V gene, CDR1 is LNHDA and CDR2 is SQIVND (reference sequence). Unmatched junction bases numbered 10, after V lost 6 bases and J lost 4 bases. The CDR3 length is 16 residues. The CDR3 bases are TGTGCCAGTAGCCCCGATCGGACAGGGGGCCGCACTGAAGCTTTCTTT. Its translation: CASSPDRTGGRTEAFF.